These 23 T cell receptor beta chains share one sample of origin, sequenced in a study of shared clonotypes between healthy human individuals. Sequencing used immunoSEQ multiplex PCR; TCRdb keeps in-frame clones, though not all of them. The data contain roughly 2 million clones, 90% to 95% of them singletons. The sample comprised naive CD4+ T cells sorted from blood. Subset described: CD45RA+ positively selected. These receptors came from a man between 18 and 29 years old in good health.

This clone appeared once. The chain combines TRBV18 with TRBJ2-7; TRBD2 agrees at 10 bases. Germline assignment: CDR1 KGHSH and CDR2 LQKENI. CDR3 length: 15 amino acids. J was trimmed by 4 bases and V by 3 bases; bases with no gene match: 6. The CDR3, as DNA: TGTGCCAGCTCACCCGGAGGGACTAGCGTTTACGAGCAGTACTTC. This sequence encodes CASSPGGTSVYEQYF.

The V gene is TRBV10-3, the J gene TRBJ1-5, with D uncertain. The V gene's germline CDR1 is ENHRY and CDR2 SYGVKD. Trimming left V 0 bases short and J 11 bases short, with 11 bases between. The CDR3 runs to 13 residues. In nucleotides, the CDR3 is TGTGCCATCAGTGAGTCCGGCTCGCGGGCCCAGCATTTT. Protein sequence: CAISESGSRAQHF.

The chain employs TRBV5-4 and TRBJ2-3, with a weak D call TRBD1 (5 bases). Trimming shortened V by 0 bases and J by 0 bases, and 8 bases separated the two germline ends. CDR3 length equals 15 residues. Germline V CDR1 and CDR2: SGHNT, YYREEE (reference sequence). CDR3 coding DNA: TGTGCCAGCAGCTTGGCCAGGGCTAGCACAGATACGCAGTATTTT. Translation: CASSLARASTDTQYF.

The chain links TRBV5-1 to TRBJ2-2; 8 bases agree with TRBD1. The CDR3 sequence is 16 residues long. V lost 2 bases to trimming and J lost 1 base; unmatched junction nucleotides: 4. Germline values: CDR1 SGHRS, CDR2 YFSETQ. CDR3 residues: CASSFSGTGNTGELFF. In DNA, the CDR3 is TGCGCCAGCAGCTTCTCCGGGACAGGGAACACCGGGGAGCTGTTTTTT.

This chain's CDR3 is CASSHFPGTGDEKLFF. DNA of the CDR3: TGCGCCAGCAGCCATTTTCCCGGGACAGGGGATGAAAAACTGTTTTTT. The chain joins TRBV4-3 to TRBJ1-4; 10 bases match TRBD1. In germline, CDR1 is LGHNA, CDR2 YSLEER. J was trimmed by 6 bases and V by 3 bases; bases with no gene match: 7. The CDR3 consists of 16 residues.

The V and J genes are TRBV5-4 and TRBJ2-1, with 9 bases fitting TRBD1. CDR1 SGHNT and CDR2 YYREEE come from the germline V gene (reference sequence). The CDR3 has 14 amino acids. V trimming: 6 bases; J trimming: 5 bases; junction bases outside the gene matches: 6. In DNA form, the CDR3 reads TGTGCCAGCACCCGGGGGGACAGGGACAATGAGCAGTTCTTC. Translated, it gives CASTRGDRDNEQFF.

The rearrangement links TRBV6-5 to TRBJ2-5, with TRBD2 as a possible D gene (6 bases). CDR3 length: 14 amino acids. Germline values: CDR1 MNHEY, CDR2 SVGAGI. V lost 4 bases, J lost 4 bases, and 13 bases lay in between. CDR3 amino acids: CASSSGDLLETQYF. CDR3 DNA: TGTGCCAGCAGTTCGGGGGACCTACTAGAGACCCAGTACTTC.

The chain links TRBV5-5 to TRBJ1-2; a possible D gene is TRBD1 (5 bases). Germline CDR1 and CDR2: SGHKS and YYEKEE (reference sequence). The ends were cut back, 2 bases at V and 8 bases at J, with 10 bases in the middle. This CDR3 comprises 12 residues. The CDR3 sequence is CASSFSRDGYTF. As DNA, the CDR3 is TGTGCCAGCAGCTTCTCCAGGGACGGCTACACCTTC.

This chain links TRBV7-9 with TRBJ2-5, with D hard to call. CDR1 and CDR2 from the germline V gene are SEHNR and FQNEAQ (reference sequence). The CDR3 length is 11 residues. The V gene lost 8 bases and the J gene lost 5 bases, with 9 bases spanning the gap. CDR3 amino acids: CASAVGETQYF. The DNA for the CDR3 is TGTGCCAGCGCCGTCGGGGAGACCCAGTACTTC. Full variable domain (remainder filled in from reference TRBV7-9 and TRBJ2-5): DTGVSQNPRHKITKRGQNVTFRCDPISEHNRLYWYRQTLGQGPEFLTYFQNEAQLEKSRLLSDRFSAERPKGSFSTLEIQRTEQGDSAMYLCASAVGETQYFGPGTRLLVL.

This chain uses TRBV6-1 with TRBJ1-4, with a weak D call TRBD1 (5 bases). V was cut by 2 bases and J by 5 bases, with 12 bases left in between. Germline CDR1 MNHNS, CDR2 SASEGT. This CDR3 is built from 15 residues. Here the CDR3 DNA reads TGTGCCAGCAGTGAATTAGGGGCCGTCAATGAAAAACTGTTTTTT. Protein: CASSELGAVNEKLFF.

The chain couples TRBV2 to TRBJ2-7, with a possible D match to TRBD1 (5 bases). Trimming pared 4 bases from V and 0 bases from J, leaving 7 bases between. The CDR3 is 13 residues long. Germline CDR1 is SNHLY and CDR2 is FYNNEI. CDR3 loop: CASSGQSSYEQYF. CDR3 DNA: TGTGCCAGCAGTGGACAGAGCTCCTACGAGCAGTACTTC.

The chain couples TRBV28 to TRBJ2-3, with 11 bases that match TRBD1. The CDR3 spans 16 residues. J gave up 6 bases and V 1 base, and 6 bases lay outside the gene matches. Germline CDR1 MDHEN, CDR2 SYDVKM. CDR3 sequence: CASSLYGQGASDTQYF. DNA for the CDR3: TGTGCCAGCAGTTTATACGGACAGGGGGCTTCGGATACGCAGTATTTT. The full variable domain, with the rest looked up from reference TRBV28 and TRBJ2-3, is DVKVTQSSRYLVKRTGEKVFLECVQDMDHENMFWYRQDPGLGLRLIYFSYDVKMKEKGDIPEGYSVSREKKERFSLILESASTNQTSMYLCASSLYGQGASDTQYFGPGTRLTVL.

The rearrangement joins TRBV5-4 to TRBJ2-1; D is perhaps TRBD2 (5 bases). Germline CDR1 and CDR2: SGHNT and YYREEE (reference sequence). The CDR3 sequence is 12 residues long. Trimming left V 0 bases short and J 12 bases short, with 10 bases between. CDR3 loop: CASSLGLGLQFF. The CDR3 DNA is TGTGCCAGCAGCTTGGGGCTTGGACTGCAGTTCTTC.

The rearrangement uses TRBV5-1 and TRBJ2-7; 7 bases are a match to TRBD1. The CDR3 totals 16 residues. V lost 1 base, J lost 5 bases, and 12 bases stayed unmatched. CDR1 SGHRS and CDR2 YFSETQ come from the germline V gene. The CDR3 region has the DNA TGCGCCAGCAGCTTGTCGGTAAAGACAGGGTCCAACGAGCAGTACTTC. Its translation is CASSLSVKTGSNEQYF.

The V call is TRBV7-2, the J call TRBJ2-1; tentatively, D is TRBD1 or TRBD2 (5 bases each). The V end lost 5 bases, the J end lost 13 bases, and 15 bases lay between the germline ends. CDR3 length: 12 amino acids. The germline V gene encodes CDR1 SGHTA and CDR2 FQGNSA. CDR3 sequence: CASSGKPGPQFF. For the CDR3, the DNA is TGTGCCAGCAGCGGCAAACCGGGACCCCAGTTCTTC.

V gene TRBV7-9 combines with J gene TRBJ1-1; D perhaps matches TRBD1 (6 bases). CDR1 is SEHNR, CDR2 FQNEAQ, per germline (reference sequence). This CDR3 region has 15 residues. Trimming removed 5 bases from V and 7 bases from J, with 20 bases in between. The chain's CDR3 is CASSPTGYASDEAFF. Here the CDR3 DNA reads TGTGCCAGCAGCCCCACAGGGTACGCTAGCGATGAAGCTTTCTTT.

J is TRBJ2-7 and V is TRBV18; D gene ambiguous. The CDR3 length is 17 residues. The V and J ends lost 2 bases and 0 bases respectively, with 17 bases between them. The germline CDR1 and CDR2 sequences are KGHSH and LQKENI. CDR3: CASSPGLFTRSSYEQYF. In nucleotides, the CDR3 is TGTGCCAGCTCACCAGGGTTGTTCACCAGGAGCTCCTACGAGCAGTACTTC. Together with reference TRBV18 and TRBJ2-7, the CDR3 gives the full variable domain: NAGVMQNPRHLVRRRGQEARLRCSPMKGHSHVYWYRQLPEEGLKFMVYLQKENIIDESGMPKERFSAEFPKEGPSILRIQQVVRGDSAAYFCASSPGLFTRSSYEQYFGPGTRLTVT.

CDR3 residues: CASSPTRTDNEKLFF. CDR3 sequence (DNA): TGTGCCAGTAGCCCGACGCGGACCGATAATGAAAAACTGTTTTTT. The chain is built from TRBV19 and TRBJ1-4; no reliable D call. The V end lost 6 bases, the J end lost 4 bases, and 15 bases lay between the germline ends. The CDR3 spans 15 residues. The germline gives CDR1 LNHDA, CDR2 SQIVND (reference sequence).

The chain has TRBV14 and TRBJ1-6, with a weak D call TRBD1 (6 bases). V was clipped by 2 bases and J by 7 bases, with 15 bases between them. CDR1 is SGHDN and CDR2 is FVKESK in the germline V gene. The CDR3 runs to 16 residues. The CDR3 DNA is TGTGCCAGCAGCCAAAACCCGGGGGCACTGAATTCACCCCTCCACTTT. Translation gives CASSQNPGALNSPLHF.

Here the CDR3 reads CASSRQGAVGYGYTF. The CDR3 DNA sequence: TGTGCCAGCAGTAGACAGGGGGCTGTCGGCTATGGCTACACCTTC. The chain is built from TRBV6-5 and TRBJ1-2; TRBD1 aligns across 10 bases. This CDR3 comprises 15 residues. Germline V gene data show CDR1 as MNHEY and CDR2 as SVGAGI. V lost 5 bases, J lost 4 bases, and 7 bases stayed unmatched.

The chain links TRBV7-9 to TRBJ1-2; no clear D gene. This CDR3 has 14 amino acids. V lost 5 bases, J lost 4 bases, and 14 bases lay in between. Germline values: CDR1 SEHNR, CDR2 FQNEAQ (reference sequence). DNA for the CDR3: TGTGCCAGCAGCCCCGACGGAAACCCCTATGGCTACACCTTC. Amino acids: CASSPDGNPYGYTF. Looking up the rest from reference TRBV7-9 and TRBJ1-2 gives the full variable domain: DTGVSQNPRHKITKRGQNVTFRCDPISEHNRLYWYRQTLGQGPEFLTYFQNEAQLEKSRLLSDRFSAERPKGSFSTLEIQRTEQGDSAMYLCASSPDGNPYGYTFGSGTRLTVV.

The rearrangement joins TRBV25-1 to TRBJ2-5; D could derive from TRBD1 or TRBD2 (6 bases each). This CDR3 region has 15 residues. In germline, CDR1 is MGHDK, CDR2 SYGVNS. Trimming shortened V by 0 bases and J by 7 bases, and 15 bases separated the two germline ends. The CDR3 is CASSEYEGGGGTQYF. The CDR3 bases are TGTGCCAGCAGTGAATATGAGGGGGGCGGCGGGACCCAGTACTTC.

The chain links TRBV5-1 to TRBJ2-3; the D call may be TRBD1 or TRBD2 (6 bases each). Looked up from germline, CDR1 is SGHRS and CDR2 is YFSETQ. V lost 0 bases and J lost 4, with 15 bases in between. The CDR3 sequence is 16 residues long. DNA for the CDR3: TGCGCCAGCAGCTTGGCCGGGGGCAGGGAATCAGATACGCAGTATTTT. Encoded protein: CASSLAGGRESDTQYF.